This T cell receptor beta chain was observed in a study of T cell responses to AZD1222 COVID-19 vaccine. This table comes from immunoSEQ multiplex PCR, and its TCRdb copy is limited to in-frame clones, with some not included. The sample includes 150,000 to 160,000 clones, 88% seen only once; the top ten take approximately 3.1%. V gave up 4 bases and J gave up 7 bases; unmatched junction bases: 10. This CDR3 comprises 14 residues. Germline CDR1 SGHRS, CDR2 YFSETQ. The genes are TRBV5-1 and TRBJ1-1, with 7 bases aligning to TRBD1. Sequences were derived from peripheral blood, sampled on day 0 of AZD1222 vaccination. The TCR sequence derives from an adult in good health. In nucleotides, the CDR3 is TGCGCCAGCAGCAAATCCGGGACAGAGCTTGAAGCTTTCTTT. Its protein product is CASSKSGTELEAFF.